A single sample is the source of the 21 T cell receptor beta chains below, sequenced in a study of blood T cell repertoires in COVID-19. The data were produced by immunoSEQ multiplex PCR, yet TCRdb's version contains in-frame clones alone and is incomplete. The data contain some 110,000 clones, roughly 85% of them singletons. What was sequenced was peripheral blood. These receptors came from a man between 50 and 59 years old with acute or convalescent COVID-19.

The V and J genes are TRBV11-2 and TRBJ2-7, with 8 bases fitting TRBD1. The V segment lost 11 bases and the J segment 1 base; nucleotides outside the gene matches: 4. Germline V gives CDR1 SGHAT, CDR2 FQNNGV. The CDR3 length is 12 residues. CDR3 amino acids: CAVTGASYEQYF. CDR3 DNA sequence: TGTGCCGTGACAGGGGCGTCCTACGAGCAGTACTTC.

The genes are TRBV7-9 and TRBJ1-4, with D possibly TRBD1 on 5 matching bases. Trimming pared 6 bases from V and 6 bases from J, leaving 17 bases between. CDR3 length: 15 residues. The germline CDR1 and CDR2 sequences are SEHNR and FQNEAQ (reference sequence). CDR3 residues: CASRDKEQGDEKLFF. CDR3 nucleotide sequence: TGTGCCAGCAGGGACAAGGAGCAGGGCGATGAAAAACTGTTTTTT.

The rearrangement uses TRBV2 and TRBJ2-5; 10 bases match TRBD2. Looked up from germline, CDR1 is SNHLY and CDR2 is FYNNEI. The CDR3 is 14 residues long. The V segment lost 5 bases and the J segment 2 bases; nucleotides outside the gene matches: 2. CDR3 residues: CASSLLAGQETQYF. The CDR3 coding sequence is TGTGCCAGCAGTTTACTAGCGGGACAAGAGACCCAGTACTTC. Drawing the rest from reference TRBV2 and TRBJ2-5, the complete variable domain is EPEVTQTPSHQVTQMGQEVILRCVPISNHLYFYWYRQILGQKVEFLVSFYNNEISEKSEIFDDQFSVERPDGSNFTLKIRSTKLEDSAMYFCASSLLAGQETQYFGPGTRLLVL.

The chain couples TRBV7-2 to TRBJ1-2; D possibly corresponds to TRBD1 (6 bases). The germline V and J ends were trimmed by 2 bases and 3 bases, with 13 bases remaining between them. Germline values: CDR1 SGHTA, CDR2 FQGNSA. The CDR3 spans 15 residues. The DNA for the CDR3 is TGTGCCAGCAGCTTACCACAGGGCGTTGACTATGGCTACACCTTC. It is translated as CASSLPQGVDYGYTF.

The chain links TRBV29-1 to TRBJ1-2; D perhaps matches TRBD1 (6 bases). The CDR3 sequence is 11 residues long. The ends were cut back, 4 bases at V and 8 bases at J, with 11 bases in the middle. Germline V gives CDR1 SQVTM, CDR2 ANQGSEA. CDR3 amino acids: CSVGTGFGYTF. The DNA for the CDR3 is TGCAGCGTTGGCACAGGGTTCGGCTACACCTTC.

The V gene is TRBV2, the J gene TRBJ1-6; a weak D match, TRBD1 (6 bases). Trimming removed 1 base at V and 9 bases at J, with 13 bases between. CDR1 is SNHLY and CDR2 is FYNNEI in the germline V gene. The CDR3 extends over 15 amino acids. This CDR3 reads CASSEEGRGASPLHF. CDR3 DNA sequence: TGTGCCAGCAGTGAAGAGGGCAGGGGTGCTTCACCCCTCCACTTT.

This chain links TRBV5-4 with TRBJ2-5; no definite D call. The CDR3 is 13 amino acids. Deletions cut 2 bases from V and 5 bases from J, with 10 bases between. The germline V gene encodes CDR1 SGHNT and CDR2 YYREEE (reference sequence). CDR3 in DNA: TGTGCCAGCAGCTTTCATTCCGCGGAGACCCAGTACTTC. This encodes CASSFHSAETQYF.

As regards this clone: This same CDR3 is encoded by further DNA sequences in the sample. This chain connects TRBV5-1 to TRBJ1-4, with 7 bases that match TRBD1. V was pared by 0 bases and J by 7 bases, with 3 bases of the junction left unmatched. Germline values: CDR1 SGHRS, CDR2 YFSETQ. CDR3 length equals 14 residues. The CDR3 DNA reads TGCGCCAGCAGCTTGGGACAGGGAGGTGAAAAACTGTTTTTT. It yields the protein CASSLGQGGEKLFF.

This clone has a handful of counts. Other nucleotide sequences from this sample produce the same CDR3. The chain links TRBV5-1 to TRBJ1-2; the D is unclear. Germline V gene sequence: CDR1 SGHRS, CDR2 YFSETQ. The CDR3 sequence is 13 residues long. V shed 0 bases and J shed 4 bases, with 7 bases lying between them. The DNA for the CDR3 is TGCGCCAGCAGCTTGGGGCGGGCCTATGGCTACACCTTC. Translation gives CASSLGRAYGYTF.

The CDR3 coding sequence is TGTGCCAGCAATACCTCGGGACAGGAAGTAAAACTGTTTTTT. Encoded protein: CASNTSGQEVKLFF. The chain is built from TRBV6-5 and TRBJ1-4; 8 nucleotides line up with TRBD1. Germline CDR1 MNHEY, CDR2 SVGAGI. The V segment lost 7 bases and the J segment 10 bases; nucleotides outside the gene matches: 11. The length of the CDR3 is 14 residues.

This sequence joins TRBV7-8 and TRBJ1-3, with TRBD1 identical over 7 bases. The J segment lost 2 bases and the V segment lost 1 base, leaving 5 bases of the junction unmatched. CDR1 is SGHVS, CDR2 FQNEAQ, per germline. The CDR3 length is 16 residues. CDR3 protein: CASSLVAGGAGNTIYF. CDR3 DNA: TGTGCCAGCAGCTTAGTTGCAGGGGGTGCTGGAAACACCATATATTTT.

V is TRBV30 and J is TRBJ2-6; TRBD2 matches 16 bases. The CDR3 length is 22 residues. J gave up 1 base and V 3 bases, and 15 bases lay outside the gene matches. Per germline, CDR1 GTSNPN and CDR2 SVGIG (reference sequence). The DNA for the CDR3 is TGTGCCTGGAGCAGGTGGGGGGGGACTAGCGGGAGGGCGTATTCTGGGGCCAACGTCCTGACTTTC. Amino acid sequence: CAWSRWGGTSGRAYSGANVLTF.

This chain uses TRBV24-1 with TRBJ2-1, with D maybe TRBD2 (6 bases). CDR1 is KGHDR, CDR2 SFDVKD, per germline. V was cut by 4 bases and J by 0 bases, with 18 bases left in between. The CDR3 has 18 residues. CDR3 loop: CATSDFPGTPNSYNEQFF. The CDR3 DNA is TGTGCCACCAGTGACTTCCCCGGGACTCCCAACTCCTACAATGAGCAGTTCTTC.

This clone was picked up a small number of times. The genes are TRBV6-5 and TRBJ2-7; 7 bases agree with TRBD1. Germline V gene sequence: CDR1 MNHEY, CDR2 SVGAGI. V lost 4 bases and J lost 3; bases outside the gene matches: 9. This CDR3 contains 15 residues. CDR3 bases: TGTGCCAGCAGTTCCTCGACAGGGTTTTTCTACGAGCAGTACTTC. Encoded protein: CASSSSTGFFYEQYF.

This clone was counted between two and nine times. This chain links TRBV7-6 with TRBJ2-1, with a tentative D call TRBD1 (5 bases). Between the trimmed V and J ends, which lost 5 bases and 9 bases, there was a span of 8 bases. CDR1 and CDR2 from the germline V gene are SGHVS and FNYEAQ. The CDR3 loop spans 11 amino acids. The DNA for the CDR3 is TGTGCCAGCAGCATGGGGCCTGAGCAGTTCTTC. Its translation is CASSMGPEQFF.

Only one count was recorded for this clone. The chain recombines TRBV5-1 with TRBJ1-1; 9 bases line up with TRBD1. The CDR3 runs 14 residues. V was clipped by 4 bases and J by 1 base; unmatched bases: 2. The germline gives CDR1 SGHRS, CDR2 YFSETQ. Here the CDR3 DNA reads TGCGCCAGCAGCATGGGACAGGGGAACACTGAAGCTTTCTTT. Translating it yields CASSMGQGNTEAFF. Complete variable domain (other parts from reference TRBV5-1 and TRBJ1-1): KAGVTQTPRYLIKTRGQQVTLSCSPISGHRSVSWYQQTPGQGLQFLFEYFSETQRNKGNFPGRFSGRQFSNSRSEMNVSTLELGDSALYLCASSMGQGNTEAFFGQGTRLTVV.

The chain employs TRBV2 and TRBJ1-5; TRBD1 matches 8 bases. V was pared by 6 bases and J by 1 base, with 8 bases of the junction left unmatched. CDR3 length equals 16 residues. Per the germline V gene, CDR1 is SNHLY and CDR2 is FYNNEI. The CDR3 bases are TGTGCCAGCAGACTCGGGACAGGCCTGAGCAATCAGCCCCAGCATTTT. Encoded protein: CASRLGTGLSNQPQHF.

The rearrangement links TRBV19 to TRBJ1-5, with D tentatively TRBD1 (6 bases). The germline gives CDR1 LNHDA, CDR2 SQIVND (reference sequence). The CDR3 has 16 amino acids. V was shortened by 1 base and J by 11 bases, with 21 bases between the two germline ends. DNA of the CDR3: TGTGCCAGTAGTATAGGGGACATCCGAGGATCTTCGACCCAGCATTTT. This codes for CASSIGDIRGSSTQHF.

The CDR3 bases are TGTGCCAGCAGCCATTTGGACAGGGAAGCTTTCTTT. Translated, it gives CASSHLDREAFF. This sequence joins TRBV3-1 (or the pseudogene TRBV3-2) and TRBJ1-1, with 7 bases matching TRBD1. CDR1 LGHDT and CDR2 YNNKEL come from the germline V gene (reference sequence). V shed 3 bases, J shed 8 bases, and the junction held 3 bases outside the gene matches. The CDR3 has 12 amino acids.

The rearrangement uses TRBV10-1 and TRBJ2-1; 7 bases fit TRBD2. Germline V gene data show CDR1 as WNHNN and CDR2 as SYGVQD (reference sequence). This CDR3 contains 17 residues. With 4 bases clipped from V and 0 bases from J, the junction kept 9 bases outside the gene matches. As DNA, the CDR3 is TGCGCCAGCAGTGTTGCTAGGCGGGGGTCCTCCTACAATGAGCAGTTCTTC. Protein: CASSVARRGSSYNEQFF.

This clone was observed once. The chain has TRBV28 and TRBJ2-2; D not certain. Germline V lookup: CDR1 MDHEN, CDR2 SYDVKM. The CDR3 sequence is 18 residues long. V was shortened by 2 bases and J by 7 bases, with 23 bases between the two germline ends. The CDR3 DNA sequence: TGTGCCAGCAGTTTAAATTATGATCGGAGCCCCTCCGGCGGGGAGCTGTTTTTT. This codes for CASSLNYDRSPSGGELFF.